This T cell receptor (beta chain) originates from a study of cytomegalovirus exposure and HLA in healthy donors. Study conclusions and caveats: In terms of immune exposure information, only CMV serostatus was available.

13 Jbeta primers and 60 Vbeta primers were used for the PCR. Sequencing was performed with immunoSEQ multiplex PCR; in TCRdb, only in-frame clones are kept and a portion is missing. The sample consists of some 170,000 clones, 82% of them appearing once. The CDR3 runs to 14 residues. The V gene's germline CDR1 is SEHNR and CDR2 FQNEAQ (reference sequence). The V gene end was trimmed by 4 bases and the J gene end by 6 bases; junction bases not matched to a gene: 5. Details on this clone: Its matching antigen is unknown.

This chain joins TRBV7-9 and TRBJ2-1; the match to TRBD1 covers 8 bases. Source material: PBMCs. The receptor was isolated from a girl aged 10-17 years in good health and CMV-seropositive. The CDR3 nucleotides are TGTGCCAGCAGCTCCCGGGACAGGCCCAATGAGCAGTTCTTC. Protein product: CASSSRDRPNEQFF.